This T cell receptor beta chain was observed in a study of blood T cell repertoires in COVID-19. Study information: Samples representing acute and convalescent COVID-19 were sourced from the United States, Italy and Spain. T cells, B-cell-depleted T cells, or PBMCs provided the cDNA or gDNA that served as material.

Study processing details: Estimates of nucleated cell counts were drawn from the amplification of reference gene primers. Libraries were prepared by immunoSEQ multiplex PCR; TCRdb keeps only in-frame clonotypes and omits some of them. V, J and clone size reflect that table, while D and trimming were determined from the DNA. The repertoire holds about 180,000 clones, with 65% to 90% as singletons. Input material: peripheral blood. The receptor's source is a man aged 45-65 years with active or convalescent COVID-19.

The CDR3 here is CSVETDYSYEQYF. CDR3 bases: TGCAGCGTTGAAACGGACTACTCCTACGAGCAGTACTTC. The V and J genes are TRBV29-1 and TRBJ2-7; tentatively, D is TRBD2 (6 bases). Trimming pared 2 bases from V and 0 bases from J, leaving 8 bases between. CDR1 is SQVTM and CDR2 is ANQGSEA in the germline V gene. The CDR3 has 13 residues.